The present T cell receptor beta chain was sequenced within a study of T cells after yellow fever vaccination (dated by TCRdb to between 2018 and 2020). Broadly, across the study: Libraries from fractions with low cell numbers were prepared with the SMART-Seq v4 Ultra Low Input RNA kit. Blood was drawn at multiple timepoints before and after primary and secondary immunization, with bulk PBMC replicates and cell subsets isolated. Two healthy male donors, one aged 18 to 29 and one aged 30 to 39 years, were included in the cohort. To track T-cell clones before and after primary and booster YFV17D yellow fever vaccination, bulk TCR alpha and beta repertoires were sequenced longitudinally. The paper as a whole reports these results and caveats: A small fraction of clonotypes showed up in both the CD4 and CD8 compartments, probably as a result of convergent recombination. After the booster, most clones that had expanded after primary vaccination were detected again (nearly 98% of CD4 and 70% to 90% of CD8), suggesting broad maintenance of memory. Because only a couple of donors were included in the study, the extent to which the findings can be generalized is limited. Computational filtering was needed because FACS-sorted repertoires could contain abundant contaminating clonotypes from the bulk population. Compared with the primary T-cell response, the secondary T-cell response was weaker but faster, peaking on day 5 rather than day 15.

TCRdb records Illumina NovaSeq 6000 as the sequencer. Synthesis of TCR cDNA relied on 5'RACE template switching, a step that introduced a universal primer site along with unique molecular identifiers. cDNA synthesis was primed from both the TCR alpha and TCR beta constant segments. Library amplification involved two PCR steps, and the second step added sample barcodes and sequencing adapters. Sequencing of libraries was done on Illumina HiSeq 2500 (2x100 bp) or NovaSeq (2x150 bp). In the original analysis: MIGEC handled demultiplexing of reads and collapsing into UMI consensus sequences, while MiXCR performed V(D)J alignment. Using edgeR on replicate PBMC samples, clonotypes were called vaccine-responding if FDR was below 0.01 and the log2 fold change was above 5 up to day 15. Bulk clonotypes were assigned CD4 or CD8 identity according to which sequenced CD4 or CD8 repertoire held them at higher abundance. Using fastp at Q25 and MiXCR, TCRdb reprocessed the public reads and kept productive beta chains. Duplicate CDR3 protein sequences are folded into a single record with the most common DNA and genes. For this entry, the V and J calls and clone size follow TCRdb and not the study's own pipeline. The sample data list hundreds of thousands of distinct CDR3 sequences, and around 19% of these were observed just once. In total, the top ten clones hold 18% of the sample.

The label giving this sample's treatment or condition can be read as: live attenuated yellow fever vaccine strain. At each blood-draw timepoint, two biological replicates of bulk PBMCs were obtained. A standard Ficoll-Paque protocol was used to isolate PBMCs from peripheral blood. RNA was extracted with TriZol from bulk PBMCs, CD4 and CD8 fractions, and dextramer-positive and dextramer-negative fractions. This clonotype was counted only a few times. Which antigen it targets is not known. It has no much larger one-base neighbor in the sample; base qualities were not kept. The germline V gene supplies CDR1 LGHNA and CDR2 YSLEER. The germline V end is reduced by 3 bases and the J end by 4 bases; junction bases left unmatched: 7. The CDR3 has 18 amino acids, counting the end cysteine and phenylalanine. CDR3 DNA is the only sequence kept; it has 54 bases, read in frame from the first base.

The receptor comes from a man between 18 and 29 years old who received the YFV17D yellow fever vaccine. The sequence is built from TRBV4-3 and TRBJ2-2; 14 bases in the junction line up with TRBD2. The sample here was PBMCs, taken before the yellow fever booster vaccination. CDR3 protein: CASSQSGTSGGLTGELFF. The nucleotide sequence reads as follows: TGCGCCAGCAGCCAGAGCGGGACTAGCGGGGGCCTCACCGGGGAGCTGTTTTTT.